The rows below give T cell receptor beta chains drawn from one sample of a study of T cell responses to AZD1222 COVID-19 vaccine. Generated by immunoSEQ multiplex PCR, the TCRdb table keeps only in-frame clones and is missing some. The table shows 180,000 or so clones, with about 93% occurring only once. Sequencing was performed on peripheral blood, taken 28 days after the second dose of the MenACWY control vaccine. The receptors originated from an adult who received the MenACWY meningococcal vaccine as a control. Each CDR3 is given with its conserved first and last residue. The D gene is left open where the match is weak. The size field is filled for only some rows; it gives once, few, many or a size class.

-,-,TRBJ1-1,TRBV3-1/TRBV3-2,TGTGCCAGCAGACGCGGACAGATGAACACTGAAGCTTTCTTT,CASRRGQMNTEAFF
-,-,TRBJ1-6,TRBV28,TGTGCCAGCCTACACGGGGGCCCTTCTCATTCACCCCTCCACTTT,CASLHGGPSHSPLHF
TRBD1,-,TRBJ2-1,TRBV5-1,TGCGCCAGCAGACAGACAGGGGGCGCCTACAATGAGCAGTTCTTC,CASRQTGGAYNEQFF
-,-,TRBJ1-5,TRBV30,TGTGCCTGGAGTGGAATCAATCAGCCCCAGCATTTT,CAWSGINQPQHF
-,-,TRBJ1-3,TRBV28,TGTGCCAGCAGTTTATCGTTCAGGAACTCTGGAAACACCATATATTTT,CASSLSFRNSGNTIYF
-,-,TRBJ1-1,TRBV5-1,TGCGCCAGCAGCCTAGCTCAGGGGAGTATAGCTGAAGCTTTCTTT,CASSLAQGSIAEAFF
-,once,TRBJ1-2,TRBV7-2,TGTGCCAGCAGCTTAGCATTAGGGCGGGTGTTTAGTGGCTACACCTTC,CASSLALGRVFSGYTF
-,-,TRBJ1-2,TRBV9,TGTGCCAGCAGCGTAGAAGGGTTGAGGGGTCGAGGCTACACCTTC,CASSVEGLRGRGYTF
-,once,TRBJ2-1,TRBV5-1,TGCGCCAGCAGCTTGTCCAGCAATGAGCAGTTCTTC,CASSLSSNEQFF
TRBD1,-,TRBJ1-3,TRBV28,TGTGCCAGCTGGACAGGCAGGGGAAACACCATATATTTT,CASWTGRGNTIYF
-,-,TRBJ1-2,TRBV12-3/TRBV12-4,TGTGCCAGCAGCGAGAGGACAGAGCATGGCTACACCTTC,CASSERTEHGYTF
-,once,TRBJ2-2,TRBV5-4,TGTGCCAGCAGCTTGGACCGCGCGAACACCGGGGAGCTGTTTTTT,CASSLDRANTGELFF
-,-,TRBJ2-7,TRBV28,TGTGCCAGCAAAAAGGGGTTGGATAGGGAGCAGTACTTC,CASKKGLDREQYF
-,-,TRBJ1-5,TRBV4-1,TGCGCCACCAAGCGAAGTATTGACGACATTAGCAATCAGCCCCAGCATTTT,CATKRSIDDISNQPQHF
-,-,TRBJ1-4,TRBV19,TGTGCCAGTAGTATGAGGGGGACTAATGAAAAACTGTTTTTT,CASSMRGTNEKLFF
TRBD1,-,TRBJ1-4,TRBV2,TGTGCCAGCACCGGGACAGGGGTAGGAAAACTGTTTTTT,CASTGTGVGKLFF
-,-,TRBJ1-2,TRBV2,TGTGCCAGCAATGCACTACCCTACGGCTACACCTTC,CASNALPYGYTF
-,-,TRBJ1-6,TRBV10-2,TGCGCCAGCAGTGAGTCAGTTAATTCACCCCTCCACTTT,CASSESVNSPLHF
TRBD1,-,TRBJ1-6,TRBV30,TGTGCCTGGAAAAGGGCGTTGGGACAGATTAATTCACCCCTCCACTTT,CAWKRALGQINSPLHF
TRBD1,-,TRBJ1-2,TRBV6-2/TRBV6-3,TGTGCCAGCAGTTACGCCGGGACAGGGAGTGGATACGGCTACACCTTC,CASSYAGTGSGYGYTF
-,-,TRBJ2-7,TRBV12-3/TRBV12-4,TGTGCCAGCAGCCGAGGAGGAGGGTACTCCCAGTACTTC,CASSRGGGYSQYF
TRBD2,-,TRBJ2-5,TRBV6-2/TRBV6-3,TGTGCCAGCAGCGAAGGACTAGCGGGGGGCCAAGAGACCCAGTACTTC,CASSEGLAGGQETQYF
-,-,TRBJ1-1,TRBV27,TGTGCCAGCAGTTTCAATGGGGGAAATGAAGCTTTCTTT,CASSFNGGNEAFF
-,-,TRBJ2-3,TRBV9,TGTGCCAGCAGCCCAGGGGTGGGGGGAAGCACAGATACGCAGTATTTT,CASSPGVGGSTDTQYF
-,-,TRBJ1-5,TRBV6-1,TGTGCCAGCAGTGAGGGGGGCCAGCCCCAGCATTTT,CASSEGGQPQHF
-,-,TRBJ1-1,TRBV4-2,TGTGCCAGCAGCCAAGAACACCGGATGACTGAAGCTTTCTTT,CASSQEHRMTEAFF